This T cell receptor (beta chain) derives from a study of vaccination and CD4 T cells after COVID-19. For the study at large: SARS-CoV-2, HCoV-NL63, HCoV-OC43 and HCoV-229E supplied the overlapping spike peptides used to stimulate cells. Study outcomes and limitations: Going from around 20 to 38, median SARS-CoV-2-reactive clonotypes did not rise significantly.

The assay that was used to sequence DNA from cultured CD4+ T cells was the Oncomine TCR Beta short-read assay. Once CD4+ T cells had been cultured, genomic DNA was extracted from them. MiXCR was run by TCRdb on the PCR reads, yielding one entry per CDR3 protein. Of approximately 21,000 distinct CDR3 sequences listed, 60% are singletons. As for treatment: roughly 10-day PBMC culture with coronavirus spike peptide pools or control peptides (ViraFEST assay). About this clonotype: Its antigen is not known.

The CDR3 has 15 amino acids. Losses at the gene ends were 0 bases for V and 0 bases for J; bases not matched to a gene: 2. Germline loops: CDR1 DFQATT, CDR2 SNEGSKA (reference sequence). The clonotype comes from a human donor who had recovered from COVID-19. Sequences were derived from CD4+ T cells from blood, cultured in vitro, sampled after SARS-CoV-2 vaccination. This chain joins TRBV20-1 and TRBJ1-3; 7 nucleotides align to TRBD1. This CDR3 is CSARDPGGSGNTIYF. Here the CDR3 DNA reads TGCAGTGCTAGAGATCCAGGGGGCTCTGGAAACACCATATATTTT.